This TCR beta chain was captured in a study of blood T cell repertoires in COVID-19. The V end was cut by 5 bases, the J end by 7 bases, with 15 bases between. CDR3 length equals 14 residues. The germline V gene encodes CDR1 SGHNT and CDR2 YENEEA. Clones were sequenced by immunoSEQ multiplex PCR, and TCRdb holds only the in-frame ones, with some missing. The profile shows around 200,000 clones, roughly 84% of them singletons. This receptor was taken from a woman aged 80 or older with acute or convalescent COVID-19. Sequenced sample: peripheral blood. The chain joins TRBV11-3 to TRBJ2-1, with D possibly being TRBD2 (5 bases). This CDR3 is CASSPRGARNEQFF. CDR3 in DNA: TGTGCCAGCAGCCCCCGGGGAGCGAGGAATGAGCAGTTCTTC.